This T cell receptor (beta chain) was recovered during a study of cytomegalovirus exposure and HLA in healthy donors. Study findings and constraints: There were some public TCRs occurring in many donors, but most TCR sequences were rare.

Germline lookup yields CDR1 SGHNT and CDR2 YYREEE (reference sequence). The V end was cut by 4 bases, the J end by 0 bases, with 12 bases between. The CDR3 runs to 15 residues. Notes on this clone: The target antigen is unknown.

The PCR contained 60 Vbeta and 13 Jbeta primers. Sequenced by immunoSEQ multiplex PCR; TCRdb stores in-frame clones only, minus some. Among about 120,000 clones listed, about three quarters were seen once. The chain carries TRBV5-4 and TRBJ2-3; perhaps TRBD2 as D (6 bases). The receptor was isolated from a woman between 40 and 50 years old in good health and CMV-seropositive. The sequenced material came from PBMCs. CDR3 in amino acids: CASSPPAGSTDTQYF. For the CDR3, the DNA is TGTGCCAGCAGCCCCCCGGCGGGGAGCACAGATACGCAGTATTTT.